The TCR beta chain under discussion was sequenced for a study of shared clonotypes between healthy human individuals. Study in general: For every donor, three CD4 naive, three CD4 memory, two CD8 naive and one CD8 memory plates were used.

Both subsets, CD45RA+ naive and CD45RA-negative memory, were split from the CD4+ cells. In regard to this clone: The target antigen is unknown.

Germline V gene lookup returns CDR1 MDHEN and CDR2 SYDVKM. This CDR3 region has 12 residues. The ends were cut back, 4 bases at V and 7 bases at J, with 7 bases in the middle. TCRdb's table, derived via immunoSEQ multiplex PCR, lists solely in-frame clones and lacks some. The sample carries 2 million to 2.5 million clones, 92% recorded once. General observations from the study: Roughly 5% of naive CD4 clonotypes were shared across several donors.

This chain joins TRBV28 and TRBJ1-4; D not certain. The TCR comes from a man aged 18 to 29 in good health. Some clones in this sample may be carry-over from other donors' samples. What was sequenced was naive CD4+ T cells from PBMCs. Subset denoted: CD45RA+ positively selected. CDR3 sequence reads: CASSSPFEKLFF. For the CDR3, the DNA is TGTGCCAGCAGTTCCCCTTTTGAAAAACTGTTTTTT.